Listed below are T cell receptor beta chains from one sample, sequenced in a study of tumor-infiltrating lymphocytes in localized non-small cell lung cancer. The table came from immunoSEQ multiplex PCR; TCRdb's copy has only in-frame clones and leaves some out. The sample has approximately 17,000 clones; approximately 79% are singletons. The sample was lung tumor tissue. The receptors originated from a human donor with non-small cell lung cancer. CDR3s include the opening cysteine and the closing phenylalanine or tryptophan. The D gene is left open where the match is weak. Clone sizes are given selectively: once, few, many, or a class where the clone is expanded.

abundance	v_gene	d_gene	j_gene	CDR3aa	CDR3nt
NA	TRBV9	NA	TRBJ2-6	CASSVGQAGGANVLTF	TGTGCCAGCAGCGTAGGTCAGGCGGGGGGGGCCAACGTCCTGACTTTC
NA	TRBV2	TRBD1	TRBJ1-2	CASRGQFYGYTF	TGTGCCAGCAGGGGACAGTTCTATGGCTACACCTTC
NA	TRBV5-6	NA	TRBJ1-1	CASSPSGVLTTEAFF	TGTGCCAGCAGTCCCAGCGGGGTGTTGACCACTGAAGCTTTCTTT
once	TRBV6-1	NA	TRBJ1-1	CASSEGWGGNEAFF	TGTGCCAGCAGTGAGGGCTGGGGAGGAAATGAAGCTTTCTTT
NA	TRBV27	NA	TRBJ1-2	CASSLGHRYGYTF	TGTGCCAGCAGTCTAGGACACCGCTATGGCTACACCTTC
NA	TRBV7-8	NA	TRBJ1-5	CASSLAAGSNQPQHF	TGTGCCAGCAGCTTAGCGGCCGGGTCCAATCAGCCCCAGCATTTT
few	TRBV10-3	NA	TRBJ1-6	CAISAMDREYNSPLHF	TGTGCCATCAGTGCTATGGACAGAGAATATAATTCACCCCTCCACTTT
NA	TRBV4-2	NA	TRBJ2-7	CASSQDDRSSYEQYF	TGTGCCAGCAGCCAAGATGACCGGAGCTCCTACGAGCAGTACTTC
NA	TRBV5-1	TRBD2	TRBJ2-7	CASSFGTSGGLWGAQYF	TGCGCCAGCAGCTTCGGGACTAGCGGGGGCCTCTGGGGAGCGCAGTACTTC
NA	TRBV30	NA	TRBJ1-2	CAWWPRTEANYGYTF	TGTGCCTGGTGGCCTCGGACGGAAGCTAACTATGGCTACACCTTC
NA	TRBV19	TRBD1	TRBJ1-5	CASSVQQGATQPQHF	TGTGCCAGTAGCGTTCAACAGGGGGCTACCCAGCCCCAGCATTTT
NA	TRBV27	TRBD1	TRBJ1-5	CASSGRGQGALQPQHF	TGTGCCAGCAGTGGGCGGGGACAGGGGGCTTTGCAGCCCCAGCATTTT
NA	TRBV5-8	NA	TRBJ1-2	CASSLSGWGYGYTF	TGTGCCAGCAGCTTGAGCGGTTGGGGCTATGGCTACACCTTC
NA	TRBV5-6	TRBD2	TRBJ2-5	CASSLSGRAGETQYF	TGTGCCAGCAGCTTGAGCGGGAGGGCCGGGGAGACCCAGTACTTC
NA	TRBV29-1	NA	TRBJ1-1	CSALNTEAFF	TGCAGCGCTCTTAACACTGAAGCTTTCTTT
once	TRBV30	NA	TRBJ2-6	CAWRAQHSGANVLTF	TGTGCCTGGCGGGCCCAACACTCTGGGGCCAACGTCCTGACTTTC
few	TRBV2	NA	TRBJ1-5	CASSEGGYSNQPQHF	TGTGCCAGCAGTGAGGGGGGGTATAGCAATCAGCCCCAGCATTTT
NA	TRBV19	TRBD1	TRBJ1-6	CASSNQRGRGSPLHF	TGTGCCAGTAGCAATCAAAGGGGGCGCGGCTCACCCCTCCACTTT